This TCR beta chain is drawn from a study of T cell changes during pregnancy in multiple sclerosis. The V gene end was trimmed by 1 base and the J gene end by 0 bases; junction bases not matched to a gene: 15. The CDR3 has 20 residues. In germline, CDR1 is SGHRS, CDR2 YFSETQ. Data came from immunoSEQ multiplex PCR; TCRdb stores just in-frame clones and leaves some out. The sample holds 95,000 to 110,000 clones; roughly nine tenths are singletons and the top ten take about 0.9%. The source is a female donor with multiple sclerosis, enrolled in a pregnancy study. This specimen consisted of peripheral blood, obtained after pregnancy. The chain joins TRBV5-1 to TRBJ1-3; 8 bases are a match to TRBD1. The CDR3 region has the DNA TGCGCCAGCAGCTTGAAAAGCCTGGGACAGGCTATACTCTCTGGAAACACCATATATTTT. It yields the protein CASSLKSLGQAILSGNTIYF.